Listed below are T cell receptor beta chains from one sample, sequenced in a study of blood T cell repertoires in COVID-19. Profiling relied on immunoSEQ multiplex PCR, and the TCRdb table lists in-frame clones only, not all of them. There are more than 50,000 clones in the sample; roughly 88% occur only once, and roughly 1.5% lies in the top ten. The sequencing sample was made of peripheral blood. Receptors were obtained from a human donor in a cohort sampled during active COVID-19. CDR3s leave out the opening cysteine and the closing phenylalanine or tryptophan.

CDR3 length,V gene,J gene,CDR3 protein
11,TRBV9,TRBJ2-5,ASSPGTGETQY
13,TRBV10-1,TRBJ2-5,ASSGSGTGRETQY
13,TRBV28,TRBJ2-1,ASSFGGLGNNEQF
16,TRBV4-1,TRBJ2-2,ASSQGTTEVLSVGELF
11,TRBV6-2/TRBV6-3,TRBJ2-7,ASSRGGSYEQY
12,TRBV19,TRBJ2-7,ASSIVIRAQEQY
13,TRBV11-1,TRBJ1-1,ASSSGQGYSTEAF
13,TRBV7-6,TRBJ2-2,ASSYTGLGTGELF
14,TRBV4-3,TRBJ2-7,ASSQESSGSSYEQY
11,TRBV2,TRBJ1-4,ASKEDRVEKLF
10,TRBV11-3,TRBJ2-7,ASSPGPYEQY
11,TRBV28,TRBJ1-5,STGRDSNQPQH
12,TRBV28,TRBJ2-7,ASSPTGFGYEQY
12,TRBV27,TRBJ2-7,ASSSDRGSTLQY
12,TRBV27,TRBJ2-7,ASRTPREPAEQY
14,TRBV7-9,TRBJ2-1,ASSLGDYSSYNEQF
19,TRBV19,TRBJ2-1,ASSISGSGLAGGSSYNEQF
15,TRBV4-3,TRBJ2-3,ASSHSGLAEHTDTQY
15,TRBV7-8,TRBJ2-7,ASSQTSGRPLGDEQY
12,TRBV7-9,TRBJ1-4,ASSRGGGNEKLF
12,TRBV5-1,TRBJ1-1,ASSPQTPHTEAF
13,TRBV3-1/TRBV3-2,TRBJ2-5,ASSHKRTRQETQY
18,TRBV5-5,TRBJ2-3,ASSFGFTGGEDFRSDTQY
15,TRBV12-5,TRBJ1-1,ASGLFPTVTVGTEAF
13,TRBV19,TRBJ2-2,ASSSQGTITGELF
16,TRBV3-1/TRBV3-2,TRBJ2-3,ASSQAPGAGGLGDTQY
11,TRBV11-3,TRBJ2-5,ASSSSGSKTQY
12,TRBV3-1/TRBV3-2,TRBJ1-6,ASSQGRDNSPLH
11,TRBV19,TRBJ2-7,ATPRRLAYEQY
10,TRBV14,TRBJ1-3,ASSQSGNTIY
15,TRBV13,TRBJ1-4,ASSEGQGGPRNEKLF
15,TRBV7-9,TRBJ2-7,ASSLGVLRELSYEQY
12,TRBV7-2,TRBJ2-3,ASSVAGSTDTQY
13,TRBV9,TRBJ2-2,ASSATGIGTGELF
14,TRBV5-6,TRBJ1-2,ASSPVPGQGVYGYT
13,TRBV6-5,TRBJ1-3,ASTPGGASGNTIY
13,TRBV6-6,TRBJ2-7,ASRGLSGTNYEQY
8,TRBV20-1,TRBJ2-5,SATRETQY
10,TRBV4-2,TRBJ2-7,ASSRGNREQY
11,TRBV27,TRBJ2-7,ASWRQGYYEQY
11,TRBV4-3,TRBJ1-5,ASSASRDQPQH
13,TRBV6-5,TRBJ2-1,ASSLTGTGPNEQF
13,TRBV2,TRBJ2-7,ASSGAGGTSYEQY
13,TRBV7-9,TRBJ1-1,ASRNLDRGRTEAF
10,TRBV5-6,TRBJ2-1,ASSYVAGATF
12,TRBV11-2,TRBJ1-5,ASSLDPGAVHQH
9,TRBV27,TRBJ2-1,ASSSWHEQF
12,TRBV28,TRBJ2-7,ATHAVSVTYEQY